This entry features one T cell receptor (beta chain) sequence. Its antigen is not known. The sample comes from a study of cytomegalovirus exposure and HLA in healthy donors. Study-wide findings and caveats: The sole available immune exposure information was CMV serostatus. Most CMV-associated TCR beta chains were later found to appear HLA-restricted.

From germline, CDR1 is MGHRA and CDR2 YSYEKL. The CDR3 runs 17 residues. Trimming cost V 4 bases and J 3 bases, with 21 bases left between them. Primers included in the PCR were 60 Vbeta and 13 Jbeta primers. Authors' processing steps: Approximately 11 million of about 80 million unique TCR beta chains were shared, per a later count. Sequencing used immunoSEQ multiplex PCR; TCRdb keeps in-frame clones, though not all of them. The V and J calls and clone size were taken over from that table, and D and trimming were inferred from the DNA. The sample lists 200,000 or so clones, 85% seen once, with 1% to 1.5% in the top ten. Each donor was nominally healthy when sampled (though unrecorded immune exposures were likely).

This chain connects TRBV4-1 to TRBJ1-1; D might be TRBD1 (6 bases). This TCR was recovered from a human donor in good health. Sequences were obtained from PBMCs. The CDR3 coding sequence is TGCGCCAGCAGCCCATACAGGGTGGGGGATCGGGACACTGAAGCTTTCTTT. It specifies CASSPYRVGDRDTEAFF.